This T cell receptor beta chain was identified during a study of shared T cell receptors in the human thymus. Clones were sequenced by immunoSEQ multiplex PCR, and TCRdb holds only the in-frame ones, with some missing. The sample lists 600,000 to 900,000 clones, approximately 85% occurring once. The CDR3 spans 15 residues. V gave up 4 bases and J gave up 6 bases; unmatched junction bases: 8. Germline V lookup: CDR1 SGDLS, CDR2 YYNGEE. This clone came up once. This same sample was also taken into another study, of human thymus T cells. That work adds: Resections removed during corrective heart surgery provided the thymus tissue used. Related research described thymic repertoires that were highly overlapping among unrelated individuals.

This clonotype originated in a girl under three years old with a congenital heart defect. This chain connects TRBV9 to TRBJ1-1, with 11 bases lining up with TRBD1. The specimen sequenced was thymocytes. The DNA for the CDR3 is TGTGCCAGCAGCCAGACCGGGACAGGGGGGGCTGAAGCTTTCTTT. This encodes CASSQTGTGGAEAFF.